These T cell receptor beta chains were read from a single sample in a study of blood T cell repertoires in COVID-19. Profiling relied on immunoSEQ multiplex PCR, and the TCRdb table lists in-frame clones only, not all of them. The sample contains about 310,000 clones, around 92% of which appear only once. The sample was PBMCs or T cells enriched from blood (not recorded which). The receptors were gathered from a woman between 25 and 40 years old who had recovered from COVID-19. Each CDR3 is given with its conserved first and last residue. The D gene is left open where the match is weak. Only some rows state a clone size, as once, few, many or a class for expanded clones.

V: TRBV9; J: TRBJ2-1; size: NA; D: TRBD2; CDR3: CASSVVPLAGNNEQFF; DNA: TGTGCCAGCAGCGTAGTGCCGCTAGCGGGGAACAATGAGCAGTTCTTC
V: TRBV4-2; J: TRBJ1-6; size: NA; D: NA; CDR3: CASSQAFGQGGSPLHF; DNA: TGTGCCAGCAGCCAAGCATTTGGTCAGGGAGGTTCACCCCTCCACTTT
V: TRBV7-6; J: TRBJ1-4; size: NA; D: NA; CDR3: CASSLQGVNEKLFF; DNA: TGTGCCAGCAGCTTACAAGGGGTTAATGAAAAACTGTTTTTT
V: TRBV5-1; J: TRBJ2-7; size: NA; D: TRBD1; CDR3: CASRTGAAYEQYF; DNA: TGCGCCAGCCGTACAGGGGCGGCCTACGAGCAGTACTTC
V: TRBV9; J: TRBJ1-1; size: NA; D: NA; CDR3: CASSVAGPTTEAFF; DNA: TGTGCCAGCAGCGTAGCAGGGCCTACCACTGAAGCTTTCTTT
V: TRBV12-5; J: TRBJ1-2; size: NA; D: NA; CDR3: CASVPQGWNGYTF; DNA: TGTGCTAGTGTTCCCCAGGGTTGGAATGGCTACACCTTC
V: TRBV6-2/TRBV6-3; J: TRBJ2-7; size: NA; D: NA; CDR3: CASSYSFRGYEQYF; DNA: TGTGCCAGCAGTTACTCGTTCAGGGGCTACGAGCAGTACTTC
V: TRBV7-9; J: TRBJ1-1; size: NA; D: TRBD1; CDR3: CASSLAGQGGPEAFF; DNA: TGTGCCAGCAGCTTAGCAGGTCAGGGGGGCCCTGAAGCTTTCTTT
V: TRBV28; J: TRBJ1-2; size: NA; D: NA; CDR3: CASSLSQGWYGYTF; DNA: TGTGCCAGCAGTTTATCTCAGGGGTGGTATGGCTACACCTTC
V: TRBV7-9; J: TRBJ2-1; size: once; D: TRBD2; CDR3: CASSFASGNEQFF; DNA: TGTGCCAGCAGCTTTGCTAGCGGGAATGAGCAGTTCTTC
V: TRBV19; J: TRBJ2-4; size: NA; D: NA; CDR3: CASSAWGNRNIQYF; DNA: TGTGCCAGTAGTGCCTGGGGCAATAGAAACATTCAGTACTTC
V: TRBV19; J: TRBJ1-2; size: NA; D: NA; CDR3: CASSPTGYGYTF; DNA: TGTGCCAGCAGTCCCACGGGTTATGGCTACACCTTC
V: TRBV5-4; J: TRBJ2-3; size: NA; D: NA; CDR3: CASSLFSGVLDTQYF; DNA: TGTGCCAGCAGCCTCTTTAGCGGTGTCCTGGATACGCAGTATTTT
V: TRBV9; J: TRBJ1-2; size: NA; D: TRBD1; CDR3: CASSATPGQGTIYGYTF; DNA: TGTGCCAGCAGCGCCACGCCGGGACAGGGGACGATCTATGGCTACACCTTC
V: TRBV5-5; J: TRBJ2-1; size: NA; D: TRBD2; CDR3: CASSLASGRINEQFF; DNA: TGTGCCAGCAGCTTGGCTAGCGGGAGGATCAATGAGCAGTTCTTC
V: TRBV7-2; J: TRBJ2-7; size: NA; D: TRBD2; CDR3: CASSFMRLAGGDWFYEQYF; DNA: TGTGCCAGCAGCTTTATGAGACTAGCGGGAGGGGACTGGTTTTACGAGCAGTACTTC
V: TRBV6-2/TRBV6-3; J: TRBJ1-1; size: NA; D: NA; CDR3: CASSGRWAEAFF; DNA: TGTGCCAGCAGTGGGAGGTGGGCTGAAGCTTTCTTT
V: TRBV18; J: TRBJ2-6; size: NA; D: NA; CDR3: CASSPFRLEGSSGANVLTF; DNA: TGTGCCAGCTCACCATTTAGGTTGGAGGGCAGCTCTGGGGCCAACGTCCTGACTTTC
V: TRBV14; J: TRBJ1-4; size: NA; D: TRBD1; CDR3: CASSQGDRGRINEKLFF; DNA: TGTGCCAGCAGCCAAGGAGACAGGGGGCGAATTAATGAAAAACTGTTTTTT
V: TRBV7-2; J: TRBJ2-7; size: NA; D: NA; CDR3: CASSLGYMNYEQYF; DNA: TGTGCCAGCAGCTTAGGATACATGAACTACGAGCAGTACTTC
V: TRBV18; J: TRBJ2-7; size: NA; D: TRBD1; CDR3: CASSSGTAYEQYF; DNA: TGTGCCAGCTCATCCGGGACAGCCTACGAGCAGTACTTC
V: TRBV6-5; J: TRBJ1-3; size: NA; D: NA; CDR3: CASRSGGSGNTIYF; DNA: TGTGCCAGCAGATCAGGAGGCTCTGGAAACACCATATATTTT
V: TRBV18; J: TRBJ2-1; size: NA; D: TRBD2; CDR3: CASSPLAGFANEQFF; DNA: TGTGCCAGCTCACCACTAGCGGGATTTGCCAATGAGCAGTTCTTC
V: TRBV14; J: TRBJ2-3; size: few; D: TRBD2; CDR3: CASSPRLAISTDTQYF; DNA: TGTGCCAGCAGCCCTAGACTAGCCATCTCGACAGATACGCAGTATTTT
V: TRBV28; J: TRBJ2-4; size: NA; D: NA; CDR3: CASSELGSKNIQYF; DNA: TGTGCCAGCAGCGAACTAGGCTCAAAAAACATTCAGTACTTC
V: TRBV7-9; J: TRBJ2-1; size: NA; D: TRBD2; CDR3: CASRGRGGEQFF; DNA: TGTGCCAGCCGCGGGAGGGGGGGTGAGCAGTTCTTC
V: TRBV4-1; J: TRBJ2-5; size: NA; D: TRBD2; CDR3: CASSHGLAGGEETQYF; DNA: TGCGCCAGCAGCCACGGGCTAGCGGGAGGAGAAGAGACCCAGTACTTC
V: TRBV24-1; J: TRBJ2-3; size: NA; D: TRBD2; CDR3: CATRSGREPSTDTQYF; DNA: TGTGCCACCAGGAGCGGGAGGGAACCTAGCACAGATACGCAGTATTTT
V: TRBV6-1; J: TRBJ2-3; size: NA; D: NA; CDR3: CASSELQGMITDTQYF; DNA: TGTGCCAGCAGTGAGCTTCAGGGAATGATCACAGATACGCAGTATTTT
V: TRBV5-4; J: TRBJ2-7; size: few; D: NA; CDR3: CASSVNRYEQYF; DNA: TGTGCCAGCAGCGTAAACAGGTACGAGCAGTACTTC
V: TRBV19; J: TRBJ2-7; size: once; D: NA; CDR3: CASSIGRGSYEQYF; DNA: TGTGCCAGTAGTATCGGACGGGGCTCCTACGAGCAGTACTTC
V: TRBV4-2; J: TRBJ2-7; size: NA; D: NA; CDR3: CASSQAWIGDSYEQYF; DNA: TGTGCCAGCAGCCAAGCGTGGATCGGGGACTCCTACGAGCAGTACTTC
V: TRBV14; J: TRBJ2-2; size: NA; D: TRBD1; CDR3: CASSQEPDRGNTGELFF; DNA: TGTGCCAGCAGCCAAGAGCCGGACAGGGGGAACACCGGGGAGCTGTTTTTT
V: TRBV12-3/TRBV12-4; J: TRBJ1-1; size: NA; D: TRBD1; CDR3: CASSLTGVPEAFF; DNA: TGTGCCAGCAGCCTGACAGGGGTCCCTGAAGCTTTCTTT
V: TRBV19; J: TRBJ1-1; size: NA; D: NA; CDR3: CASRLDRIGAEAFF; DNA: TGTGCCAGCCGTCTAGACAGGATTGGTGCTGAAGCTTTCTTT
V: TRBV29-1; J: TRBJ2-5; size: once; D: TRBD2; CDR3: CSVRGTSGRAGGETQYF; DNA: TGCAGCGTTCGGGGGACTAGCGGGAGGGCCGGTGGAGAGACCCAGTACTTC
V: TRBV19; J: TRBJ1-3; size: NA; D: NA; CDR3: CASSSRGGDFSGNTIYF; DNA: TGTGCCAGTAGTTCCCGTGGGGGGGACTTTTCTGGAAACACCATATATTTT
V: TRBV27; J: TRBJ1-6; size: NA; D: TRBD1; CDR3: CASSILPTGNSPLHF; DNA: TGTGCCAGCAGCATTCTCCCGACAGGGAATTCACCCCTCCACTTT
V: TRBV5-1; J: TRBJ2-7; size: once; D: NA; CDR3: CASSLDSSIAYEQYF; DNA: TGCGCCAGCAGCTTGGACAGTTCGATTGCCTACGAGCAGTACTTC
V: TRBV6-5; J: TRBJ1-2; size: NA; D: NA; CDR3: CASSPRGRGYTF; DNA: TGTGCCAGCAGTCCCCGAGGGCGAGGCTACACCTTC
V: TRBV5-1; J: TRBJ2-7; size: NA; D: NA; CDR3: CASSSGSSYEQYF; DNA: TGCGCCAGCAGCTCCGGGAGCTCCTACGAGCAGTACTTC
V: TRBV5-1; J: TRBJ2-1; size: NA; D: TRBD2; CDR3: CASSLVGLRAGGNNEQFF; DNA: TGCGCCAGCAGCTTGGTAGGCTTGAGAGCGGGAGGGAACAATGAGCAGTTCTTC
V: TRBV9; J: TRBJ1-2; size: NA; D: TRBD1; CDR3: CASSSGGTDLLRGYGYTF; DNA: TGTGCCAGCAGCTCAGGAGGGACAGACCTTCTCAGAGGCTATGGCTACACCTTC
V: TRBV23-1; J: TRBJ1-1; size: NA; D: NA; CDR3: CASRLRAPGTGSEAFF; DNA: TGCGCCAGCCGGCTTCGTGCTCCTGGAACAGGCTCTGAAGCTTTCTTT
V: TRBV27; J: TRBJ1-6; size: NA; D: TRBD1; CDR3: CASRLTGGSPLHF; DNA: TGTGCCAGCAGACTTACAGGGGGTTCACCCCTCCACTTT
V: TRBV27; J: TRBJ2-3; size: NA; D: NA; CDR3: CAISTLDTQYF; DNA: TGTGCCATTTCCACATTGGATACGCAGTATTTT
V: TRBV7-2; J: TRBJ2-1; size: NA; D: NA; CDR3: CASSRRPGLRQFF; DNA: TGTGCCAGCAGCCGCCGTCCGGGTTTGCGGCAGTTCTTC
V: TRBV6-5; J: TRBJ1-5; size: NA; D: TRBD1; CDR3: CASSPNRGVRQPQHF; DNA: TGTGCCAGCAGCCCGAACAGGGGGGTAAGGCAGCCCCAGCATTTT
V: TRBV27; J: TRBJ1-5; size: few; D: NA; CDR3: CASSSMRDSNQPQHF; DNA: TGTGCCAGCAGTTCTATGCGGGATTCCAATCAGCCCCAGCATTTT